What follows are 13 T cell receptor beta chains derived from one specimen sequenced in a study of metastatic and nonmetastatic thyroid tumors. MiXCR was used by TCRdb to re-call the PCR reads. The sample contains under 35,000 clones, about a sixth of which appear only once. Thyroid surgery was performed in patients who had received no treatment beforehand. Sequencing was carried out using blood. Receptor source: a female donor with papillary thyroid cancer or a benign thyroid nodule (not recorded which). Some clones in this sample may be carry-over from other donors' samples.

The V gene is TRBV11-2, the J gene TRBJ1-1, with D unclear. Trimming took off 5 bases at V and 1 base at J, with 14 bases between the two ends. The germline gives CDR1 SGHAT, CDR2 FQNNGV. The CDR3 has 15 amino acids. The CDR3 DNA reads as TGTGCCAGCAGCAAAGGGCTACAGTGGAACACTGAAGCTTTCTTT. Protein: CASSKGLQWNTEAFF.

This clone was seen only a few times. The CDR3 DNA reads as TGTGCCAGCAGTACCGTGACAGGAGAGTACGAGCAGTACTTC. Amino acid sequence: CASSTVTGEYEQYF. The chain has TRBV2 and TRBJ2-7; D is possibly TRBD1 (6 bases). Per the germline V gene, CDR1 is SNHLY and CDR2 is FYNNEI. The V end was cut by 5 bases, the J end by 4 bases, with 15 bases between. The CDR3 is made up of 14 amino acids.

This clone has a count of ten or more. V gene TRBV15 combines with J gene TRBJ2-1, with 9 bases lining up with TRBD2. Losses at the gene ends were 0 bases for V and 5 bases for J; bases not matched to a gene: 5. CDR1 LNHNV and CDR2 YYDKDF come from the germline V gene (reference sequence). The CDR3 is made up of 16 amino acids. The CDR3 protein is CATSRDWASGNNEQFF. The CDR3 nucleotides read TGTGCCACCAGCAGAGATTGGGCTAGCGGGAACAATGAGCAGTTCTTC.

The rearrangement uses TRBV11-2 and TRBJ2-3; maybe TRBD2 (6 bases). The germline V gene encodes CDR1 SGHAT and CDR2 FQNNGV. V dropped 3 bases and J dropped 3 bases, with 13 bases sitting between them. This CDR3 is 15 amino acids long. CDR3 DNA sequence: TGTGCCAGCAGCTTCGGGGTGGGGAGGACAGATACGCAGTATTTT. It encodes CASSFGVGRTDTQYF.

This clone occurred many times. This chain uses TRBV7-2 with TRBJ1-2, with 7 bases fitting TRBD1. V shed 5 bases and J 6 bases; nucleotides not matched to a gene: 3. CDR3 length: 12 residues. The V gene's germline CDR1 is SGHTA and CDR2 FQGNSA. Written as DNA, the CDR3 is TGTGCCAGCAGCCGTGGACAGGATGGCTACACCTTC. Protein sequence: CASSRGQDGYTF. The full variable domain, its missing parts supplied by reference TRBV7-2 and TRBJ1-2, is GAGVSQSPSNKVTEKGKDVELRCDPISGHTALYWYRQSLGQGLEFLIYFQGNSAPDKSGLPSDRFSAERTGGSVSTLTIQRTQQEDSAVYLCASSRGQDGYTFGSGTRLTVV.

The V call is TRBV28, the J call TRBJ2-2; 7 bases line up with TRBD1. Germline V gene sequence: CDR1 MDHEN, CDR2 SYDVKM. V was clipped by 6 bases and J by 14 bases; unmatched bases: 15. The CDR3 extends over 14 amino acids. The CDR3 reads CASRLQGYTGDLFF. In DNA, the CDR3 is TGTGCCAGCAGGCTACAGGGGTACACCGGTGATCTGTTTTTT.

The V call is TRBV5-1, the J call TRBJ2-7; D is unresolved. Trimming stripped 0 bases from V and 0 bases from J, with 7 bases between. The CDR3 contains 14 residues. Germline V gene sequence: CDR1 SGHRS, CDR2 YFSETQ. The CDR3 is CASSLGTDSYEQYF. CDR3 DNA: TGCGCCAGCAGCTTGGGTACTGACTCCTACGAGCAGTACTTC.

This clone has ten or more counts. Other DNA sequences in this sample translate to the same CDR3. The V and J genes are TRBV11-2 and TRBJ2-3; 11 bases agree with TRBD2. The CDR3 length is 14 residues. Germline CDR1 is SGHAT and CDR2 is FQNNGV. The J segment lost 6 bases and the V segment lost 5 bases, leaving 4 bases of the junction unmatched. This CDR3 is CASSPRTSGDTQYF. CDR3 sequence (DNA): TGTGCCAGCAGCCCTCGGACTAGCGGGGATACGCAGTATTTT.

This clone is termed medium-sized. The rearrangement links TRBV6-6 to TRBJ1-2; no reliable D call. This CDR3 is 16 amino acids long. The V and J ends lost 0 bases and 6 bases respectively, with 17 bases between them. Per germline, CDR1 MNHNY and CDR2 SVGAGI (reference sequence). Here the CDR3 DNA reads TGTGCCAGCAGTTACTCATCGGGCAGGCTCATCCATGGCTACACCTTC. Translated: CASSYSSGRLIHGYTF.

This clone was observed many times. The V and J genes are TRBV7-6 and TRBJ2-3, with TRBD2 as a possible D gene (6 bases). Trimming left V 3 bases short and J 4 bases short, with 11 bases between. The CDR3 totals 14 residues. Germline loops: CDR1 SGHVS, CDR2 FNYEAQ. CDR3 amino acids: CASSLSRDSDTQYF. The CDR3 DNA follows: TGTGCCAGCAGCTTGAGTCGGGACTCAGATACGCAGTATTTT.

The chain recombines TRBV28 with TRBJ2-7; D may match TRBD1 or TRBD2 (5 bases each). V shed 7 bases and J shed 5 bases, with 9 bases lying between them. Germline V gene sequence: CDR1 MDHEN, CDR2 SYDVKM. There are 11 residues in the CDR3. The CDR3 nucleotides read TGTGCCAGCATTGGGGGTCACGAGCAGTACTTC. It translates to CASIGGHEQYF. The full variable domain, rest sourced from reference TRBV28 and TRBJ2-7, is DVKVTQSSRYLVKRTGEKVFLECVQDMDHENMFWYRQDPGLGLRLIYFSYDVKMKEKGDIPEGYSVSREKKERFSLILESASTNQTSMYLCASIGGHEQYFGPGTRLTVT.

The chain carries TRBV6-1 and TRBJ1-5; 11 bases agree with TRBD1. CDR3 size: 18 residues. With 2 bases clipped from V and 0 bases from J, the junction kept 6 bases outside the gene matches. Germline V gene lookup returns CDR1 MNHNS and CDR2 SASEGT. The CDR3 sequence is CASSEWTGGEYSNQPQHF. DNA of the CDR3: TGTGCCAGCAGTGAATGGACAGGGGGCGAATATAGCAATCAGCCCCAGCATTTT.

This clone was found a few times. The V and J genes are TRBV6-2 or TRBV6-3 and TRBJ1-2; 12 bases align to TRBD1. Germline V gene sequence: CDR1 MNHEY, CDR2 SVGEGT. Trimming cost V 6 bases and J 4 bases; bases outside gene matches: 6. The CDR3 totals 15 residues. CDR3 coding DNA: TGTGCCAGCAGGACTCCGGGACAGGGGGCCTATGGCTACACCTTC. It yields the protein CASRTPGQGAYGYTF.